This T cell receptor (beta chain) was found in a study of cytomegalovirus exposure and HLA in healthy donors. Whole-study results and caveats: Associated with cytomegalovirus, according to the listing, were 170 or so TCR beta chains. Reports credit the classifier with highly specific, highly sensitive diagnosis of cytomegalovirus status. Segments of the TCR beta V type were, in most cases, productive about 90% or about 30% of the time in an earlier analysis.

For this clone: Its antigen is as yet unknown.

The PCR had 60 Vbeta and 13 Jbeta primers. TCRdb's copy holds only in-frame clones and misses some; the assay was immunoSEQ multiplex PCR. This table has some 150,000 clones, 70% to 80% appearing once. The sample was PBMCs. The receptor was isolated from a man aged 25 to 40 in good health and CMV-seropositive.

CDR3: CASRAWGDGEQYF. CDR3 nucleotides: TGTGCCAGCCGGGCCTGGGGGGATGGAGAGCAGTACTTC. V gene TRBV18 combines with J gene TRBJ2-7; D perhaps matches TRBD2 (6 bases). The CDR3 loop spans 13 amino acids. Trimming cost V 8 bases and J 7 bases, with 18 bases left between them. Germline V gene sequence: CDR1 KGHSH, CDR2 LQKENI.